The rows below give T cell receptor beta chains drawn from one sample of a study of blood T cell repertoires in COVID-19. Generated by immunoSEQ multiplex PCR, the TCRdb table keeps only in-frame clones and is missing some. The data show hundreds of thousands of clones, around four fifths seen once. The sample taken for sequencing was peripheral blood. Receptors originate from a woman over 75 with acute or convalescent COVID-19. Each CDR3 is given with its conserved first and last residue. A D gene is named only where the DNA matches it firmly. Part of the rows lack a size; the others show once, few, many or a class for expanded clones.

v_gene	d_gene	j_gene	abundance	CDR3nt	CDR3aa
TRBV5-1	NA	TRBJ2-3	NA	TGCGCCAGCAGCTTCCCGGGAACGTCCACAGATACGCAGTATTTT	CASSFPGTSTDTQYF
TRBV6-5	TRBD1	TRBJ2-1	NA	TGTGCCAGCAGCGGACAGGTGGGCTACAATGAGCAGTTCTTC	CASSGQVGYNEQFF
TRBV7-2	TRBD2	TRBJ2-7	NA	TGTGCCAGCAGCCTTGGGACTAGCGGGAACGAGCAGTACTTC	CASSLGTSGNEQYF
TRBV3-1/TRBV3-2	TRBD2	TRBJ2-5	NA	TGTGCCAGCAGCCAAGTTCGGAACATAGGCGGGGGAATACAAGAGACCCAGTACTTC	CASSQVRNIGGGIQETQYF
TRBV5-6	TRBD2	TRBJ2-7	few	TGTGCCAGCAGCGGGACTAGCGAGTACTTC	CASSGTSEYF
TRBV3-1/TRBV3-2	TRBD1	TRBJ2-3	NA	TGTGCCAGCAGCCAAGTCGAGCGGGGACAGGGGGCAGATACGCAGTATTTT	CASSQVERGQGADTQYF
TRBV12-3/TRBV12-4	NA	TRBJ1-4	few	TGTGCCAGCAGCCGGGGGTTTAACGAAAAACTGTTTTTT	CASSRGFNEKLFF
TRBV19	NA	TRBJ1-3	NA	TGTGCCAGTACGAGCTCCGACTCTGGAAACACCATATATTTT	CASTSSDSGNTIYF
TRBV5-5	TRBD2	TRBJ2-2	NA	TGTGCCAGCAGCTTGGTTCTAGCGGGGGGCACCGGGGAGCTGTTTTTT	CASSLVLAGGTGELFF
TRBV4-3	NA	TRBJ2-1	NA	TGCGCCAGCAGCCAAGCGGGATTGTCCCCGTCGAACAATGAGCAGTTCTTC	CASSQAGLSPSNNEQFF
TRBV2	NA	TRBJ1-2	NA	TGTGCCAGCAGTGAACAGGGTTCTACTGGCTACACCTTC	CASSEQGSTGYTF
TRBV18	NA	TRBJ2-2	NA	TGTGCCAGCTCACCACGTCCAGGGGTTGACACCGGGGAGCTGTTTTTT	CASSPRPGVDTGELFF
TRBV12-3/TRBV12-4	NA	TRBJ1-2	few	TGTGCCAGCGGAACATCGAGAGGAAACAGCTACACCTTC	CASGTSRGNSYTF
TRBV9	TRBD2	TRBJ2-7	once	TGTGCCAGCAGCGTCGGACTAGCGGGGGTGTACGAGCAGTACTTC	CASSVGLAGVYEQYF
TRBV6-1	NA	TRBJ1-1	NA	TGTGCCAGCAGTGACGAGCCGAACACTGAAGCTTTCTTT	CASSDEPNTEAFF
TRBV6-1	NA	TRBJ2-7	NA	TGTGCCAGCAGTGACCGGACAGTAAGCGAGCAGTACTTC	CASSDRTVSEQYF
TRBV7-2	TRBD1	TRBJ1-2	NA	TGTGCCAGCAGCCCGTTGGACAGGGCGGCCTACACCTTC	CASSPLDRAAYTF
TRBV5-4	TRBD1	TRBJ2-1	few	TGTGCCAGCAGCCCCCATCCGGGACAGGTCTACAATGAGCAGTTCTTC	CASSPHPGQVYNEQFF
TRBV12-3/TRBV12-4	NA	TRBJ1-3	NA	TGTGCCAGCAGTTTTCGGGGAAACACCATATATTTT	CASSFRGNTIYF
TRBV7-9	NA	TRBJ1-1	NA	TGTGCCAGCAGTATCAGGGATTTGAACACTGAAGCTTTCTTT	CASSIRDLNTEAFF
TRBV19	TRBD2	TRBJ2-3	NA	TGTGCCAGTGACGCGGGGGGTAGCACGCAGTATTTT	CASDAGGSTQYF
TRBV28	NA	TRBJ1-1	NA	TGTGCCAGCAGTTCCACGGGGGGGCGCACTGAAGCTTTCTTT	CASSSTGGRTEAFF
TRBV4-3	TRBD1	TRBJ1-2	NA	TGCGCCAGCAGTAGTGGCGGAAGGACAGGACGTTATGGCTACACCTTC	CASSSGGRTGRYGYTF
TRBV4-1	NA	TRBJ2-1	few	TGCGCCAGCAGCAAGGAGACGAATGAGCAGTTCTTC	CASSKETNEQFF
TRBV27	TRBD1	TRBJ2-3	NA	TGTGCCAGCAGTCCCTCGACAGGGGGCGGGAGCACAGATACGCAGTATTTT	CASSPSTGGGSTDTQYF
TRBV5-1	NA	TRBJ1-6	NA	TGCGCCAGCAGCTTGGGTAGCTCCTATAATTCACCCCTCCACTTT	CASSLGSSYNSPLHF
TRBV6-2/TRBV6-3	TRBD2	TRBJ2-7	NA	TGTGCCAGCAGTTCGGGGGGTGGCGAGCAGTACTTC	CASSSGGGEQYF
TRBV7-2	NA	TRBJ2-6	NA	TGTGCCAGCAGCTTAGTAATAGCTGTCGACTCTGGGGCCAACGTCCTGACTTTC	CASSLVIAVDSGANVLTF
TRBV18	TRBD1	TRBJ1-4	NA	TGTGCCAGCTCACGGGACAGGGATGAAAAACTGTTTTTT	CASSRDRDEKLFF
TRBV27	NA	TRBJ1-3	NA	TGTGCCAGCATGACGGGGGGTTCTGGAAACACCATATATTTT	CASMTGGSGNTIYF
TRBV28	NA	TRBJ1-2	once	TGTGCCAGCAGACCGCAGGTTAACTATGGCTACACCTTC	CASRPQVNYGYTF
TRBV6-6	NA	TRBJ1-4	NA	TGTGCCAGCAGCCCAAAGGGGATCTTTAATGAAAAACTGTTTTTT	CASSPKGIFNEKLFF
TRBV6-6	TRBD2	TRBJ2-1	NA	TGTGCCAGCAGGGCTAGCGGGAGAGGGTCCGATGAGCAGTTCTTC	CASRASGRGSDEQFF
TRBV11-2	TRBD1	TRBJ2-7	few	TGTGCCAGCAGCCTAAACGCCGGGACAGGGTGGACCAGCGAGCAGTACTTC	CASSLNAGTGWTSEQYF
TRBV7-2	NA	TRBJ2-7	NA	TGTGCCAGCAGCTTCGACTTACTCTACGAGCAGTACTTC	CASSFDLLYEQYF
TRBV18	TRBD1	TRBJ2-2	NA	TGTGCCAGCTCACCGGGACAGGGTGGCACCGGGGAGCTGTTTTTT	CASSPGQGGTGELFF
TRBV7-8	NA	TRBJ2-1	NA	TGTGCCAGCAGCTTAATCGACAGTGCGAGGGAGCAGTTCTTC	CASSLIDSAREQFF
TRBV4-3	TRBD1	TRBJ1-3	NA	TGCGCCAGCAGCCAAGGACAGGGAAAGGGAAACACCATATATTTT	CASSQGQGKGNTIYF
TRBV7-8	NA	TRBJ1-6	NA	TGTGCCAGCAGTTATAGTAATTCACCCCTCCACTTT	CASSYSNSPLHF
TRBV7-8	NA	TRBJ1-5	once	TGTGCCAGCAGCCCTGGGGGCAGGGGCGATCAGCCCCAGCATTTT	CASSPGGRGDQPQHF
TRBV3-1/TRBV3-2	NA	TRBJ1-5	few	TGTGCCAGCAGCCAAGATAGGCAGGGGATAAATCAGCCCCAGCATTTT	CASSQDRQGINQPQHF
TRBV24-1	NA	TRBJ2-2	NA	TGTGCCACCAGTGCCCATGGACAGCCCACCGGGGAGCTGTTTTTT	CATSAHGQPTGELFF
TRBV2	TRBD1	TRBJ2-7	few	TGTGCCAGCAGTGCCACAAGGACAGGATCCTCCGAGCAGTACTTC	CASSATRTGSSEQYF
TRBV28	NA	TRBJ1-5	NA	TGTGCCAGCAGTCTACAGGCTAGCAATCAGCCCCAGCATTTT	CASSLQASNQPQHF
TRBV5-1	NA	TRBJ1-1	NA	TGCGCCAGCAGCTTGGGGGCAGGGATGAACACTGAAGCTTTCTTT	CASSLGAGMNTEAFF
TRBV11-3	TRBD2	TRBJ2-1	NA	TGTGCCAGCAGCTCACGGACTAGTGCATACAATGAGCAGTTCTTC	CASSSRTSAYNEQFF
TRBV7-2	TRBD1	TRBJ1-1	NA	TGTGCCAGCAGCACGGGACAGATTTACACTGAAGCTTTCTTT	CASSTGQIYTEAFF
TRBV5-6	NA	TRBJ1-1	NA	TGTGCCAGCAGCGCCCGACAAGCGGCTGAAGCTTTCTTT	CASSARQAAEAFF
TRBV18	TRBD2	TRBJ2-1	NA	TGTGCCAGCTCACCAGGACTAGCGGGCTCCTACAATGAGCAGTTCTTC	CASSPGLAGSYNEQFF
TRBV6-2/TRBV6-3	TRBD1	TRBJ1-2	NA	TGTGCCAGCAGTTACCCAGGGACAGCCGACTATGGCTACACCTTC	CASSYPGTADYGYTF
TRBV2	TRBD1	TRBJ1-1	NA	TGTGCCAGCAGCGAATCCAGGGGGGTCGCTGAAGCTTTCTTT	CASSESRGVAEAFF
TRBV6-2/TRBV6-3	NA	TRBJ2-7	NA	TGTGCCAGCAGTTACTACGGCCAGGGCTACGAGCAGTACTTC	CASSYYGQGYEQYF
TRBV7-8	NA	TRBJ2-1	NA	TGTGCCAGCAGCTTAATCAGTAATGAGCAGTTCTTC	CASSLISNEQFF